This TCR beta chain was identified in a study of CD8+ T cells in alopecia areata (dated by TCRdb to the late 2010s). About the investigation overall: Skin from C3H/HeJ donors aged 6-12 months with spontaneous alopecia was grafted onto female C3H/HeJ recipients aged roughly 6-10 weeks. In both human patients and the C3H/HeJ mouse model, the study applied high-throughput TCRbeta sequencing to look at T cell clonal expansion in alopecia areata. RNA came from the PAXgene miRNA kit for fixed scalp, the miRNeasy kit for PBMCs, and the RNeasy kit for mouse skin. Scalp clonality was compared across normal scalp (n=4), patchy alopecia areata scalp (n=8), and alopecia totalis/universalis scalp (n=8). On the human side, TCRbeta sequencing was run on scalp tissue and on sorted CD4+ and CD8+ peripheral blood T cells from healthy controls and from alopecia areata patients with either patchy or totalis/universalis disease. immunoSEQ multiplex PCR using 35 Vbeta forward primers and 13 Jbeta reverse primers was used to amplify TCRbeta CDR3 regions.

Germline trimming: 3 bases from V, 4 bases from J; junction bases outside gene matches: 4. The germline V gene provides CDR1 NNHDY and CDR2 SYVADS. The CDR3 runs 14 amino acids, cysteine and phenylalanine included. Shown are 33 bases from within the CDR3, in frame from base 1. Paper-wide results and their limitations: Compared with normal scalp, lesional scalp, particularly in alopecia totalis/universalis, had higher clonality and more expanded CD8+ clones, which suggests antigenic drive. Shared TCR sequences between patients were less evident than in mice, which may be partly attributable to HLA diversity in the patient population. Resident alphabeta T cells in normal human skin are also sequenced, complicating scalp TCR repertoire analysis, unlike mouse skin dominated by gammadelta T cells.

In regard to this clone: The antigen it binds to is not known. The protein listed by TCRdb differs at residue 11 from the translated DNA, so the DNA translation is shown. Gene names and germline sequences here are the mouse ones. The read falls 3 residues short of the CDR3 end, and the missing part is taken from the germline J gene.

To prepare the library, the immunoSEQ multiplex PCR assay was applied. To provide template for TCR sequencing, every sample had RNA extracted and reverse transcribed into cDNA. First-strand cDNA was synthesized using SuperScript III with a 2:1 mix of oligo-dT and random hexamers. A synthetic immune receptor repertoire was used to measure amplification bias, and any remaining bias was corrected computationally. Sequencing of the libraries was done on Illumina HiSeq with 60 bp reads that cover the CDR3, reading from J toward V. In the original analysis: After raw reads were preprocessed to remove errors, the CDR3 was defined following IMGT conventions as running from the conserved cysteine to phenylalanine. Clonality was computed by normalizing Shannon entropy by log2 of the number of productive unique TCRs and subtracting the result from 1. Scalp TCRbeta sequences were cross-referenced with sorted blood CD4 and CD8 repertoires so that the CD4 or CD8 identity of scalp clones could be inferred. In TCRdb, the immuneACCESS table is reduced to in-frame sequences with V and J assigned. These tables do not hold every clone; where another copy was compared, an unresolved V gene accounts for under half, and the others remain unexplained. The V and J calls and clone size come from that table; D and trimming were worked out from the DNA. In this sample the table shows about 120,000 clones, and no singletons are among them. The ten top clones hold around a fifth of the sample.

This sequence originates from a C3H/HeJ mouse with alopecia areata. Mice belonging to this strain carry MHC haplotype H2-k. Sequencing input: lesional skin. Rearrangement joined TRBV13-3 to TRBJ1-3, with 7 bases matching TRBD1. This receptor carries the CDR3 CASSADRDGNTLYF. Partial CDR3 DNA: TGTGCCAGCAGTGCCGACAGGGACGGAAATACG.